This T cell receptor beta chain was sequenced in a study of vaccination and CD4 T cells after COVID-19. Study in general: The authors used overlapping spike peptides from SARS-CoV-2, HCoV-NL63, HCoV-OC43 and HCoV-229E to stimulate cells.

A remark on this clonotype: What it recognizes is unknown.

An Oncomine TCR Beta short-read assay was used to sequence the DNA from cultured CD4+ T cells. TCRdb re-called the PCR reads with MiXCR, one entry per CDR3 protein. The profile shows about 20,000 distinct CDR3 sequences, roughly 50% of them singletons. The V segment lost 4 bases and the J segment 5 bases; nucleotides outside the gene matches: 6. In germline, CDR1 is SGHRS, CDR2 YFSETQ. The CDR3 spans 14 residues. Treatment in this sample: roughly ten-day PBMC culture with coronavirus spike peptide pools or control peptides (ViraFEST assay). For ViraFEST, peptide pools expanded antigen-specific T cells, after which the TCRs were sequenced.

The source of this sequence is a human donor who had recovered from COVID-19. Sequences were obtained from CD4+ T cells from blood, cultured in vitro. This chain joins TRBV5-1 and TRBJ1-1, with 9 bases aligning to TRBD1. CDR3 amino acids: CASSNRGQGTEAFF. The CDR3 DNA follows: TGCGCCAGCAGCAACAGGGGGCAGGGGACTGAAGCTTTCTTT.